This section outlines one T cell receptor (beta chain) sequence together with its context. This clonotype has at least ten counts. This clone's antigen is unknown. Base qualities are not recorded, but no much larger clone differs from it by a single base. The germline V gene encodes CDR1 DFQATT and CDR2 SNEGSKA (reference sequence). V gives up 7 bases and J gives up 8 bases, and the segment between their germline ends measures 18 bases. The CDR3 measures 13 amino acids from cysteine to phenylalanine. Only CDR3 DNA is held: 39 bases, read in frame from base 1. The data were obtained in a study of neurological immune-mediated disorders (dated by TCRdb to between 2018 and 2021). With regard to the full study: Among the 35 or so multiple sclerosis patients, 31 had relapsing-remitting MS and 3 had secondary progressive MS. Alongside PBMC samples, the set of fewer than 110 TCR-beta libraries contained longitudinal samples, technical triplicates, and paired CD4+ and CD8+ T-cell subsets that had been sorted. Using UMI-based sequencing, the study compared peripheral blood TCR-beta repertoires from patients with HTLV-I-associated myelopathy (HAM/TSP), patients with multiple sclerosis, and healthy controls. Of the approximately 68 subjects in the cohort, about 14 were HAM/TSP patients, approximately 35 were multiple sclerosis patients, and 20 were healthy controls. Results the study describes overall, beyond this receptor: No identical CDR3 amino acid sequences were shared among expanded clones across subjects, suggesting private TCR-beta repertoires in all groups. In a phylogenetic analysis, the repertoires of 18 out of 34 MS patients fell into a single cluster of related CDR3 sequences, pointing to a possible signature at the repertoire level. TCR clonal expansion was highest in HAM/TSP patients and lowest in MS patients, with MS patients falling below even healthy controls. No association of the MS cluster with clinical or MRI features was observed, and the need for larger cohorts was stated by the authors.

Libraries from unsorted PBMCs were made from 2 million PBMCs kept in RNAlater at -80 degrees C until RNA extraction. Multiple sclerosis patients were enrolled in a US clinical protocol under which disease progression was evaluated by magnetic resonance imaging. Peripheral blood was subjected to Ficoll-Hypaque density gradient centrifugation to isolate PBMCs, which were then cryopreserved in liquid nitrogen. cDNA was synthesized by template-switch 5'RACE using a primer carrying a 10-nucleotide random unique molecular identifier by which each TCR transcript was tagged. Over 180 million TCR-beta sequences, covering 15-18 subjects, were produced in each sequencing run. Total RNA was extracted with the RNeasy kit. The KAPA Real-time Library Amplification kit was used to amplify TCR-beta VDJ regions with primers targeting the TCR constant region and the 5'RACE anchor. Sample indexes and Illumina adaptors were added in a first PCR, and a second PCR then increased library yield. After Ampure bead purification, the roughly 650 bp TCR product was size-selected on a 2% E-gel SizeSelection system. Before pooling, library quality was assessed on a Bioanalyzer, concentration was determined with Qubit, and library quantification was performed with the Kapa Library Quantification kit. Paired-end 2 x 150 bp sequencing of the libraries was performed on an Illumina HiSeq 2500. To increase sequence diversity, about 24-32% phiX was spiked into each library pool. Turning to the authors' computational methods: The quality-filtered reads were processed with the UMI-based MiGEC pipeline, whose error correction step removed more than 75% of the raw TCR sequences. VDJ genes were aligned to IMGT germline references, and each clonotype was defined by a unique CDR3 amino acid sequence together with V-J genes. Clonal expansion, Shannon diversity and CDR3 relatedness (CalcPairwiseDistances, ClusterSamples) were evaluated with VDJtools, and phylogenetic trees were built with CLCbio workbench. Clones with at least 8 unique UMIs were defined as expanded, with this threshold being based on coefficient-of-variation modelling across technical triplicates. In TCRdb, the public reads were trimmed at Q25 with fastp and aligned with MiXCR, with productive beta chains retained. Rows are unified per CDR3 protein, each entry keeping the most common DNA and genes. The V and J calls were not made by the authors but by TCRdb's processing. The sample table contains tens of thousands of distinct CDR3 sequences; only one count was recorded for 5.2% of them. In total, the top ten clones hold about 5% of the sample.

This TCR came from a human donor with multiple sclerosis. The donor label of this sample is uncertain. Rearrangement joined TRBV20-1 to TRBJ2-4; the D gene cannot be resolved reliably. Sequenced: PBMCs. CDR3 region: CSGRKTGRDIQYF. The DNA sequence is given as TGCAGTGGAAGGAAGACGGGCCGAGACATTCAGTACTTC.